These 21 T cell receptor beta chains share one sample of origin, sequenced in a study of CXCR3-negative and CXCR3-positive naive CD8 T cells. cDNA libraries for TRB were generated by 5' RACE incorporating UMI labels. TCRdb processed the 5' RACE reads again and assigns one entry to each CDR3 protein, with no DNA. The sample includes roughly 100,000 distinct CDR3 sequences. The material sequenced was naive CXCR3- CD8+ T cells from blood. Subset defined: CD45RO-CCR7+CD27+CD95- naive CD8+ T cells lacking CXCR3 (TNR3-). Receptors were obtained from a human donor in good health. Some clones in this sample may be carry-over from other donors' samples.

The J gene is TRBJ2-1, the V gene TRBV4-3; as DNA is missing, the TRBD2 call by TCRdb cannot be tested. Germline CDR1 and CDR2: LGHNA and YSLEER. The CDR3 loop spans 19 amino acids. This chain's CDR3 is CASSQEGMASGGALNEQFF.

The chain carries TRBV3-1 and TRBJ1-1. The CDR3 has 13 residues. From germline, CDR1 is LGHDT and CDR2 YNNKEL (reference sequence). This chain's CDR3 is CAGSEGWNTEAFF.

The J gene is TRBJ2-5, the V gene TRBV7-8; TCRdb outputs TRBD1, but without DNA this stays unchecked. The CDR3 extends over 14 amino acids. Per germline, CDR1 SGHVS and CDR2 FQNEAQ. The chain's CDR3 is CASSSPGVGETQYF.

The J gene is TRBJ2-4, the V gene TRBV7-6; TCRdb names TRBD1, which stays unverified in the absence of DNA. The CDR3 is 14 residues long. Germline CDR1 reads SGHVS; CDR2 reads FNYEAQ. CDR3 in amino acids: CASSLGDIKNIQYF.

The CDR3 spells CSVESRGLPSWGKWNEQFF. V is TRBV29-1 and J is TRBJ2-1; the TCRdb call, TRBD2, lacks DNA for checking. CDR3 length equals 19 residues. Germline CDR1 SQVTM, CDR2 ANQGSEA.

The CDR3 protein is CASSADGKLNTEAFF. This chain links TRBV9 with TRBJ1-1. The germline V gene encodes CDR1 SGDLS and CDR2 YYNGEE. This CDR3 has 15 amino acids.

The chain's CDR3 is CASSVSQGTYGYTF. The rearrangement joins TRBV9 to TRBJ1-2; TCRdb's D call of TRBD1 is untestable without DNA. The germline V gene encodes CDR1 SGDLS and CDR2 YYNGEE. This CDR3 contains 14 residues.

The rearrangement joins TRBV7-9 to TRBJ1-4; TCRdb's D gene call, TRBD1, goes unchecked for lack of DNA. Germline values: CDR1 SEHNR, CDR2 FQNEAQ (reference sequence). The CDR3 is 13 amino acids. The CDR3 loop reads CASTPGGGEKLFF.

J is TRBJ2-1 and V is TRBV7-3; TCRdb reports TRBD1, a call that lacks DNA to check it against. Germline V gene data show CDR1 as SGHTA and CDR2 as FQGTGA. CDR3 length: 15 amino acids. The CDR3 spells CASSLYQGALDEQFF.

This chain joins TRBV7-9 and TRBJ2-5. The CDR3 contains 13 residues. Looked up from germline, CDR1 is SEHNR and CDR2 is FQNEAQ (reference sequence). CDR3 sequence: CASSGRSQETQYF.

V is TRBV29-1 and J is TRBJ1-3; TCRdb gives TRBD1 as the D gene, but with no DNA this cannot be confirmed. CDR3 size: 15 residues. Germline V gene data show CDR1 as SQVTM and CDR2 as ANQGSEA. The CDR3 protein is CSVVVPGGNGNTIYF.

The V gene is TRBV20-1, the J gene TRBJ1-6; TCRdb indicates TRBD1, and absent DNA this call remains unverified. This CDR3 spans 13 amino acids. Germline-derived CDR1 and CDR2 are DFQATT and SNEGSKA (reference sequence). This chain's CDR3 is CSAVVQGYSPLHF.

V and J are TRBV5-1 and TRBJ1-1; TCRdb's D gene call, TRBD1, goes unchecked for lack of DNA. Germline CDR1 reads SGHRS; CDR2 reads YFSETQ. The CDR3 spans 14 residues. The CDR3 reads CASSRGTGTYEAFF.

The V call is TRBV27, the J call TRBJ2-7; checking the TCRdb D call of TRBD2 is not possible without DNA. In germline, CDR1 is MNHEY, CDR2 SMNVEV (reference sequence). The length of the CDR3 is 14 residues. CDR3 region: CASRSSGSRDEQYF.

This rearrangement joins TRBV28 to TRBJ2-7; TCRdb reports TRBD1, a call that lacks DNA to check it against. The CDR3 is 15 residues long. Per germline, CDR1 MDHEN and CDR2 SYDVKM. This CDR3 reads CASSPGTGVPDEQYF.

V gene TRBV5-1 combines with J gene TRBJ2-1; no DNA is available, so the TRBD1 call from TCRdb remains unchecked. The germline gives CDR1 SGHRS, CDR2 YFSETQ. The CDR3 is 16 amino acids. CDR3 amino acids: CASSLEGTGGIGEQFF.

The rearrangement uses TRBV27 and TRBJ2-2; TCRdb outputs TRBD2, but without DNA this stays unchecked. Germline V lookup: CDR1 MNHEY, CDR2 SMNVEV (reference sequence). The CDR3 is 16 amino acids. This CDR3 is CASSFLSGSYTGELFF.

The chain couples TRBV29-1 to TRBJ2-1; the D call from TCRdb, TRBD2, cannot be confirmed without DNA. Germline CDR1 reads SQVTM; CDR2 reads ANQGSEA. The CDR3 contains 14 residues. The chain's CDR3 is CSERLSGGPNEQFF.

The rearrangement uses TRBV7-9 and TRBJ1-1. From germline, CDR1 is SEHNR and CDR2 FQNEAQ (reference sequence). The CDR3 is 14 residues long. This CDR3 is CASSLGGDYTEAFF.

This chain links TRBV18 with TRBJ2-4; lacking DNA, the TRBD1 call made by TCRdb goes unchecked. The CDR3 runs 14 residues. The germline gives CDR1 KGHSH, CDR2 LQKENI. The CDR3 reads CASSDDWGQNIQYF.

CDR3 sequence: CSVGGFSASRYNEQFF. This chain links TRBV29-1 with TRBJ2-1; TCRdb returns TRBD2, unconfirmable since there is no DNA. CDR1 is SQVTM, CDR2 ANQGSEA, per germline. The CDR3 is made up of 16 amino acids.